Each of the 17 T cell receptor beta chains below was sequenced from the same sample in a study of T cell changes during pregnancy in multiple sclerosis. Libraries were prepared by immunoSEQ multiplex PCR; TCRdb keeps only in-frame clonotypes and omits some of them. Altogether approximately 68,000 clones are present, 75% to 95% being singletons, with the ten largest covering about 0.75%. The source was peripheral blood, collected in the third trimester of pregnancy. These receptors all come from a female donor in good health, enrolled as a control in a pregnancy study.

J is TRBJ2-7 and V is TRBV5-1; TRBD1 agrees at 7 bases. The CDR3 has 15 amino acids. With V trimmed by 1 base and J by 1 base, 5 bases remained unmatched. The germline V gene encodes CDR1 SGHRS and CDR2 YFSETQ. The CDR3 DNA follows: TGCGCCAGCAGCTTGATTCCGGGACAGTCCTACGAGCAGTACTTC. Protein product: CASSLIPGQSYEQYF.

J is TRBJ1-3 and V is TRBV7-2, with a tentative D call TRBD1 (6 bases). Germline V CDR1 and CDR2: SGHTA, FQGNSA. The CDR3 is made up of 15 amino acids. With 4 bases removed from V and 0 bases from J, the gap between germline ends came to 10 bases. CDR3 bases: TGTGCCAGCAGCTCCGGGACAAGCTCTGGAAACACCATATATTTT. Its protein is CASSSGTSSGNTIYF.

This chain joins TRBV2 and TRBJ2-6, with TRBD1 identical over 7 bases. Losses at the gene ends were 11 bases for V and 0 bases for J; bases not matched to a gene: 13. The germline V gene encodes CDR1 SNHLY and CDR2 FYNNEI. The CDR3 is 17 residues long. The CDR3, as DNA: TGTGCCCGCCAGACAGGGAGCCTCTCCTCTGGGGCCAACGTCCTGACTTTC. Translated: CARQTGSLSSGANVLTF.

The sample holds one count of this clone. The DNA for the CDR3 is TGTGCCAGCAGCCAGTTGGGGGCGACTAACTATGGCTACACCTTC. Translation: CASSQLGATNYGYTF. This sequence joins TRBV6-5 and TRBJ1-2; TRBD1 is a possible D gene (6 bases). The germline V gene has CDR1 MNHEY and CDR2 SVGAGI. Trimming left V 6 bases short and J 0 bases short, with 14 bases between. The CDR3 has 15 amino acids.

This clone appeared once. This rearrangement joins TRBV9 to TRBJ1-1, with a possible D match to TRBD1 (6 bases). V was pared by 4 bases and J by 3 bases, with 13 bases between. CDR3 length: 14 residues. Germline CDR1 SGDLS, CDR2 YYNGEE. The DNA for the CDR3 is TGTGCCAGCAGCCCCACAGGGAGTGACACTGAAGCTTTCTTT. The encoded protein is CASSPTGSDTEAFF. Supplemented by reference TRBV9 and TRBJ1-1, the full variable domain reads DSGVTQTPKHLITATGQRVTLRCSPRSGDLSVYWYQQSLDQGLQFLIQYYNGEERAKGNILERFSAQQFPDLHSELNLSSLELGDSALYFCASSPTGSDTEAFFGQGTRLTVV.

The chain is built from TRBV7-2 and TRBJ2-1; 8 nucleotides match TRBD2. The CDR3 consists of 15 residues. Germline CDR1 is SGHTA and CDR2 is FQGNSA. V lost 1 base and J lost 9; bases outside the gene matches: 8. CDR3 coding DNA: TGTGCCAGCAGCTTAGATCCGGGAGGGGGGATTGAGCAGTTCTTC. Translation: CASSLDPGGGIEQFF.

The chain joins TRBV5-1 to TRBJ1-1; weak D call: TRBD1 (5 bases). The CDR3 has 14 residues. CDR1 is SGHRS and CDR2 is YFSETQ in the germline V gene. Between the trimmed V and J ends, which lost 4 bases and 3 bases, there was a span of 13 bases. DNA for the CDR3: TGCGCCAGCAGCGTCTCGGGCAGGGACACTGAAGCTTTCTTT. It encodes CASSVSGRDTEAFF.

The CDR3 sequence: CASSLTGTDTQYF. The CDR3 nucleotides are TGTGCCAGCAGCTTAACGGGCACAGATACGCAGTATTTT. V gene TRBV7-2 combines with J gene TRBJ2-3; no clear D gene. Trimming shortened V by 2 bases and J by 1 base, and 4 bases separated the two germline ends. This CDR3 contains 13 residues. Germline CDR1 is SGHTA and CDR2 is FQGNSA.

CDR3 coding DNA: TGTGCCAGCAGCTTCCTTGCGGCCAGGGAGGCCGGAGAGCAGTACTTC. This gives the protein CASSFLAAREAGEQYF. The V gene is TRBV7-6, the J gene TRBJ2-7, with D possibly being TRBD2 (6 bases). Per germline, CDR1 SGHVS and CDR2 FNYEAQ. The CDR3 runs 16 residues. The V end was cut by 3 bases, the J end by 7 bases, with 22 bases between. The whole variable domain, filled in from reference TRBV7-6 and TRBJ2-7, reads GAGVSQSPRYKVTKRGQDVALRCDPISGHVSLYWYRQALGQGPEFLTYFNYEAQQDKSGLPNDRFSAERPEGSISTLTIQRTEQRDSAMYRCASSFLAAREAGEQYFGPGTRLTVT.

The chain is built from TRBV6-5 and TRBJ1-5, with TRBD1 matching 8 bases. With 5 bases clipped from V and 3 bases from J, the junction kept 3 bases outside the gene matches. Germline V CDR1 and CDR2: MNHEY, SVGAGI. The CDR3 has 14 amino acids. The CDR3 protein is CASSRTGNNQPQHF. As DNA, the CDR3 is TGTGCCAGCAGTCGGACAGGGAACAATCAGCCCCAGCATTTT.

This chain joins TRBV6-1 and TRBJ2-2, with a tentative D call TRBD1 (5 bases). This CDR3 comprises 16 residues. V was cut by 2 bases and J by 0 bases, with 10 bases left in between. CDR1 and CDR2 from the germline V gene are MNHNS and SASEGT. The CDR3 region is CASSEPGQTNTGELFF. The CDR3 DNA reads as TGTGCCAGCAGTGAACCTGGACAAACGAACACCGGGGAGCTGTTTTTT.

This chain links TRBV19 with TRBJ2-5, with 8 bases aligning to TRBD2. There are 16 residues in the CDR3. CDR1 LNHDA and CDR2 SQIVND come from the germline V gene (reference sequence). With 4 bases clipped from V and 3 bases from J, the junction kept 10 bases outside the gene matches. The DNA for the CDR3 is TGTGCCAGTAGTAACCCCGGGCTAGCGGGTAAAGAGACCCAGTACTTC. This codes for CASSNPGLAGKETQYF.

The chain links TRBV30 to TRBJ1-3, with unresolved D. Trimming left V 0 bases short and J 0 bases short, with 6 bases between. The CDR3 covers 14 residues. Germline loops: CDR1 GTSNPN, CDR2 SVGIG (reference sequence). Written as DNA, the CDR3 is TGTGCCTGGAGTGTTGAGAGCTCTGGAAACACCATATATTTT. Its translation: CAWSVESSGNTIYF. Supplemented by reference TRBV30 and TRBJ1-3, the full variable domain reads SQTIHQWPATLVQPVGSPLSLECTVEGTSNPNLYWYRQAAGRGLQLLFYSVGIGQISSEVPQNLSASRPQDRQFILSSKKLLLSDSGFYLCAWSVESSGNTIYFGEGSWLTVV.

The genes are TRBV5-1 and TRBJ2-5; D gene unclear. V lost 0 bases and J lost 0, with 12 bases in between. There are 16 residues in the CDR3. The germline V gene has CDR1 SGHRS and CDR2 YFSETQ. The CDR3 bases are TGCGCCAGCAGCTTGGGAGGCAGAACTTACCAAGAGACCCAGTACTTC. It codes for CASSLGGRTYQETQYF. Using reference TRBV5-1 and TRBJ2-5 for the parts outside the CDR3, the full variable domain is KAGVTQTPRYLIKTRGQQVTLSCSPISGHRSVSWYQQTPGQGLQFLFEYFSETQRNKGNFPGRFSGRQFSNSRSEMNVSTLELGDSALYLCASSLGGRTYQETQYFGPGTRLLVL.

V and J are TRBV2 and TRBJ1-1; TRBD1 aligns across 9 bases. The germline CDR1 and CDR2 sequences are SNHLY and FYNNEI. This CDR3 contains 13 residues. The CDR3 spells CAGTGPLNTEAFF. The CDR3 DNA follows: TGTGCGGGGACAGGGCCTTTGAACACTGAAGCTTTCTTT.

This clone has more than one count but fewer than ten. The rearrangement joins TRBV6-1 to TRBJ1-1; TRBD1 agrees at 7 bases. The germline CDR1 and CDR2 sequences are MNHNS and SASEGT. CDR3 size: 13 residues. V dropped 6 bases and J dropped 4; count of bases not matched to a gene: 5. The CDR3 is CASSERQGTEAFF. CDR3 DNA sequence: TGTGCCAGCAGCGAAAGACAGGGCACTGAAGCTTTCTTT.

This chain joins TRBV19 and TRBJ1-1; 7 bases map to TRBD1. Germline V CDR1 and CDR2: LNHDA, SQIVND (reference sequence). The CDR3 runs 15 residues. J gave up 1 base and V 5 bases, and 7 bases lay outside the gene matches. CDR3 nucleotide sequence: TGTGCCAGTAGTCCGACAGGGCTCGAGAACACTGAAGCTTTCTTT. Amino acids: CASSPTGLENTEAFF.